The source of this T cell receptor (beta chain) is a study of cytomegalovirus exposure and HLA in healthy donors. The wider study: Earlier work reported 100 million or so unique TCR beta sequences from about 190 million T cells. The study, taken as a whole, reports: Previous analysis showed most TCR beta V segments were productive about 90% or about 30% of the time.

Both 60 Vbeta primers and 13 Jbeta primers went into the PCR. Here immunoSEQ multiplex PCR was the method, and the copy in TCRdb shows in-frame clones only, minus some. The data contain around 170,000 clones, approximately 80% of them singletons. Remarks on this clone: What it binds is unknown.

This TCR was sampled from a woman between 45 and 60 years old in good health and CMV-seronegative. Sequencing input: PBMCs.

The CDR3 loop is CASSVSSSYEQYF. The CDR3 nucleotides are TGTGCCAGCAGCGTGTCGAGCTCCTACGAGCAGTACTTC. The chain employs TRBV11-3 and TRBJ2-7, with D uncertain. Trimming removed 5 bases from V and 0 bases from J, with 8 bases in between. CDR1 is SGHNT, CDR2 YENEEA, per germline. The CDR3 runs 13 residues.